The clone carrying this TCR beta chain was observed many times. The antigen remains undetermined. With the library built for alpha chains, this beta chain is off target and its frequency is not meaningful. Trimming cost V 2 bases and J 7 bases, with 9 bases left between them. This CDR3 region has 13 residues. TCRdb reprocessed the 5' RACE reads with MiXCR, giving one entry per CDR3 protein. Of approximately 5,500 distinct CDR3 sequences listed, 5.5% to 7% are singletons. Time point denoted: sample taken at primary tumor resection. The donors were about 72 patients with non-small cell lung cancer that was early-stage and untreated. Sequencing was performed on whole RNA extracted from tumor and nontumor lung tissue, or from frozen PBMC, and the material was left unsorted. The sample is drawn from a study of spatial heterogeneity in lung cancer. Findings and caveats of the study: Counts that tracked tumor mutation counts were those of expanded intratumoral alpha and beta TCRs.

This TCR was sampled from a female donor with early-stage non-small cell lung cancer. The gene calls are TRBV12-3 or TRBV12-4 and TRBJ2-1; D unresolved. Sequenced here: lung tumor tissue, sampled at surgery. The CDR3 DNA is TGTGCCAGCAGTTTATGGGCCGATAATGAGCAGTTCTTC. It specifies CASSLWADNEQFF.